This T cell receptor beta chain was recorded in a study of OX40 agonist ivuxolimab in advanced cancers. The table came from immunoSEQ multiplex PCR; TCRdb's copy has only in-frame clones and leaves some out. The table has about 55,000 clones, approximately 80% seen once. The CDR3 covers 14 residues. Germline V CDR1 and CDR2: SQVTM, ANQGSEA. Trimming shortened V by 3 bases and J by 1 base, and 12 bases separated the two germline ends. The sequence was obtained from an adult with an advanced solid tumor such as melanoma, head and neck, liver or kidney cancer. The chain couples TRBV29-1 to TRBJ1-1; no firm D call. The sample consisted of CD4+ or CD8+ T cells sorted from blood, taken in a trial of the OX40 agonist ivuxolimab. CDR3 in amino acids: CSVDPAGGNTEAFF. In DNA, the CDR3 is TGCAGCGTTGACCCGGCAGGTGGGAACACTGAAGCTTTCTTT.